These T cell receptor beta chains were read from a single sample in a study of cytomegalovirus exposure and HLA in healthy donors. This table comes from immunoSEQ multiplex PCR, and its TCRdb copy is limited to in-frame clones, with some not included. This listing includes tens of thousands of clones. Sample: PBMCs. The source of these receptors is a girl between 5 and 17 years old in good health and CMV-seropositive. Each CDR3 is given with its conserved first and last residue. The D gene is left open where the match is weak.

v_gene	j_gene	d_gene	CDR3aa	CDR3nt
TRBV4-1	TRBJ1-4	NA	CASSRSQGQNEKLFF	TGCGCCAGCAGCCGATCACAGGGCCAAAATGAAAAACTGTTTTTT
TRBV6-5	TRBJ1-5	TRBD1	CASSQGQEYQPQHF	TGTGCCAGCAGCCAGGGACAGGAGTATCAGCCCCAGCATTTT
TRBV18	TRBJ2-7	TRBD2	CASSQGLAGDYEQYF	TGTGCCAGCTCGCAAGGACTAGCGGGAGACTACGAGCAGTACTTC
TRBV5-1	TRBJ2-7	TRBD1	CASSFNGQGSEVYF	TGCGCCAGCAGCTTCAACGGACAGGGGTCGGAGGTGTACTTC
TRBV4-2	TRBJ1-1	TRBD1	CASSQDPGQGFTEAFF	TGTGCCAGCAGCCAAGATCCGGGACAGGGCTTCACTGAAGCTTTCTTT
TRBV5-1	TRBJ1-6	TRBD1	CASSLPGQSNSPLHF	TGCGCCAGCAGCTTACCGGGACAGTCAAATTCACCCCTCCACTTT
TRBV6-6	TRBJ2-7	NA	CASGPPYEQYF	TGTGCCAGCGGGCCCCCCTACGAGCAGTACTTC
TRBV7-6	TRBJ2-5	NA	CASSLGRGIQETQYF	TGTGCCAGCAGCTTGGGTAGGGGGATCCAAGAGACCCAGTACTTC
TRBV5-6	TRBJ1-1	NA	CASSLVGRPEAFF	TGTGCCAGCAGCTTGGTAGGGAGGCCAGAAGCTTTCTTT
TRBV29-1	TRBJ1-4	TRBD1	CSVEGGTVAEKLFF	TGCAGCGTTGAAGGCGGGACAGTAGCCGAAAAACTGTTTTTT
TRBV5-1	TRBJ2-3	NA	CASSPRVVAGTDTQYF	TGCGCCAGCAGCCCAAGGGTCGTAGCGGGCACAGATACGCAGTATTTT
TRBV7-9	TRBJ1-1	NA	CASSLQDSEAFF	TGTGCCAGCAGCTTACAGGACAGCGAAGCTTTCTTT
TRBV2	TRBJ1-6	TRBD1	CASSHPGQGASYNSPLHF	TGTGCCAGCAGTCACCCGGGACAGGGAGCCTCCTATAATTCACCCCTACACTTT
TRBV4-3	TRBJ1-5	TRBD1	CASSQDRDSGQPQHF	TGCGCCAGCAGCCAAGATAGGGACAGCGGGCAGCCCCAGCATTTT
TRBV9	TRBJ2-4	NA	CASSGPLAVQYF	TGTGCCAGCAGCGGGCCACTAGCAGTTCAGTACTTC
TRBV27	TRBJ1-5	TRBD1	CASGSGGQPQHF	TGTGCCAGCGGGTCAGGGGGTCAGCCCCAGCATTTT
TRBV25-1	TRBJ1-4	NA	CASSGGQGRWLELFF	TGTGCCAGCAGTGGGGGGCAGGGGCGCTGGTTGGAACTGTTTTTT
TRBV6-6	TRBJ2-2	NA	CARKQENTGELFF	TGTGCCAGGAAACAGGAGAACACCGGGGAGCTGTTTTTT
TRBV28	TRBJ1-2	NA	CASRAQDIYGYTF	TGTGCCAGCAGGGCTCAGGATATCTATGGCTACACCTTC
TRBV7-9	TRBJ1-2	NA	CASSSTTGFSGYTF	TGTGCCAGCAGCTCTACCACAGGGTTCTCTGGCTACACCTTC
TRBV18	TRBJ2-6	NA	CASSPESGANVLTF	TGTGCCAGCTCACCAGAGTCTGGGGCCAACGTCCTGACTTTC
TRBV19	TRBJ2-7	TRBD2	CASSRDGAGDSYEQYF	TGTGCCAGTAGTAGGGATGGAGCGGGGGATTCCTACGAGCAGTACTTC
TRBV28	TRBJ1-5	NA	CASSLGPGDTPSNQPQHF	TGTGCCAGCAGTTTAGGTCCCGGGGACACCCCTAGCAATCAGCCCCAGCATTTT
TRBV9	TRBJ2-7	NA	CASSLQDLTYEQYF	TGTGCCAGCAGCTTACAGGATCTAACCTACGAGCAGTACTTC
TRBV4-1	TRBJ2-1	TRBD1	CASSHPTGQALEQFF	TGCGCCAGCAGCCACCCTACCGGACAGGCACTCGAGCAGTTCTTC
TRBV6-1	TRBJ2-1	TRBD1	CASGGRDRVSYNEQFF	TGTGCCAGCGGTGGCCGGGACAGGGTTTCCTACAATGAGCAGTTCTTC
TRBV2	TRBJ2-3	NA	CASSDSGTDTQYF	TGTGCCAGCAGTGATTCGGGGACAGATACGCAGTATTTT
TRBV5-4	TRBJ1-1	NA	CASSPGNTEAFF	TGTGCCAGCAGCCCGGGGAACACTGAAGCTTTCTTT
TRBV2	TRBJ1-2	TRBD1	CASSLAGTGLYGYTF	TGTGCCAGCAGTCTAGCTGGGACAGGGCTCTATGGCTACACCTTC
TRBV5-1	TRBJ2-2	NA	CASRTGELFF	TGCGCCAGCCGGACCGGGGAGCTGTTTTTT
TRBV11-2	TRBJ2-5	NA	CASSLLASSQETQYF	TGTGCCAGCAGCTTATTGGCTAGTTCCCAAGAGACCCAGTACTTC
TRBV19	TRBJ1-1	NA	CASSLLLEAFF	TGTGCCAGTAGTTTGCTGCTCGAGGCTTTCTTT
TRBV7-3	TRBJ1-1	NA	CASSAGGNTEAFF	TGTGCCAGCAGCGCCGGGGGGAACACTGAAGCTTTCTTT
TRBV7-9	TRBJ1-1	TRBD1	CASSQTGVNTEAFF	TGTGCCAGCAGCCAAACAGGGGTGAACACTGAAGCTTTCTTT
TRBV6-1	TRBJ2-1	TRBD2	CASGLAGSDNEQFF	TGTGCCAGCGGACTAGCGGGGTCTGACAATGAGCAGTTCTTC
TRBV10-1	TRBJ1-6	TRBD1	CASGDRVRSPLHF	TGCGCCAGCGGAGACAGGGTAAGGTCACCCCTCCACTTT
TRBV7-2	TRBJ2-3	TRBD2	CASSIMSGGAGDTQYF	TGTGCCAGCAGCATTATGAGCGGGGGGGCCGGGGATACGCAGTATTTT
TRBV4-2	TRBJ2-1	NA	CASSQDWGQTDSDNEQFF	TGTGCCAGCAGCCAAGATTGGGGACAAACCGATTCCGACAATGAGCAGTTCTTC
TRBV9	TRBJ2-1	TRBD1	CASGGGDRGDNEQFF	TGTGCCAGCGGGGGAGGGGACAGGGGAGACAATGAGCAGTTCTTC
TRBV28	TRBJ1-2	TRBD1	CASSLGPGTGNTF	TGTGCCAGCAGTCTGGGTCCCGGGACAGGGAACACCTTC
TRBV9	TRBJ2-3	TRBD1	CASSGSALGDRGNTDTQYF	TGTGCCAGCAGCGGCAGCGCTTTAGGGGACAGGGGTAACACAGATACGCAGTATTTT